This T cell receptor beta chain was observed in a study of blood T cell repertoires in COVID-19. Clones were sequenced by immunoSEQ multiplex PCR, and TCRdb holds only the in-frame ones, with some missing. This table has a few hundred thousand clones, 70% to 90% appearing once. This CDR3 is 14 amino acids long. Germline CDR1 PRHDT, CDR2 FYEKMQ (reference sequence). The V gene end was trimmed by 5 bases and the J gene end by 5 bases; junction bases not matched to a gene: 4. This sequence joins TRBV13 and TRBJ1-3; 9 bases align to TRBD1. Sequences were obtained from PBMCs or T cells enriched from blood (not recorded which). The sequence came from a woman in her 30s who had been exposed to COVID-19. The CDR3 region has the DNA TGTGCCAGCAGCCGACAGGGGGTTAGAAACACCATATATTTT. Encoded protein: CASSRQGVRNTIYF.